Given below is one TCR beta chain in context. Its specific antigen is unknown. There are no base qualities to consult, and no much larger clone falls within one base. This record comes from a study of human CD4 T cells and Enterobacteriaceae (dated by TCRdb to the early 2020s). Paper-wide results and their limitations: The reactivity of ex vivo clonotypes was inferred solely through the matching of nucleotide sequences to CFSE-low cultures from the same donors. Ex vivo, broadly cross-reactive clonotypes were observed to appear more expanded than specific clonotypes, with about 55% of the 19 and most of the roughly 34 being found within the top 5%.

Memory CD4+ T cells, defined as all CD4+ cells other than CD45RA+CCR7+CD95- naive cells, were FACS-sorted on a FACSAria III to a purity of over 95%. Healthy donor blood was obtained from blood donation centers in Switzerland. Positive selection with CD4 and CD14 magnetic microbeads was used to enrich total CD4+ T cells and monocytes. CD8+, CD14+, CD16+, CD56+, CD19+ and CD25-bright cells were excluded prior to sorting. To assess in vivo expansion of bacteria-reactive clonotypes, total memory CD4+ T cells from a couple of blood donors were sequenced directly ex vivo. Ficoll-Paque Plus was used to isolate peripheral blood mononuclear cells from donor blood. Deep-level sequencing, with a detection sensitivity of one cell in 200,000, was applied to the ex vivo total memory CD4+ samples. The QIAamp DNA Micro Kit was used to extract genomic DNA from cell pellets, and spectrophotometry was used to check the DNA quantity and purity. The immunoSEQ multiplex PCR assay was used to amplify TCR Vbeta CDR3 regions. The Illumina HiSeq platform was used to sequence the amplicons. Each retrieved sequence was 87 nucleotides long and included the CDR3 region. Regarding the original processing steps: A unique productive TCR Vbeta nucleotide sequence was defined as a clonotype and was quantified by productive template frequency from ImmunoSEQ Analyzer V3.0. A threshold at the top 5th percentile of each frequency-ranked repertoire was used to define expanded clonotypes. Repertoire overlap was calculated as Chao-Jaccard using the R package fossil and displayed by nonmetric multidimensional scaling using the R package MASS. This immuneACCESS table, as held by TCRdb, lists in-frame sequences with V and J called but not all clones. Of the missing ones, under half trace to an unresolved V gene in checked studies; the others have no known cause. For V, J and clone size, that table is used; D and trimming come from the DNA. This sample lists approximately 26,000 clones; approximately 78% were detected once. Together, the top ten hold about 0.96% of the sample.

The junction shows trimming of 4 bases on V and 5 bases on J, and the gene matches do not reach 1 base of it. The CDR3 has 13 amino acids, counting the end cysteine and phenylalanine. The DNA shown is the 39-base CDR3, in frame from base 1. The germline V gene supplies CDR1 SGHRS and CDR2 YFSETQ. The chain is assembled from TRBV5-1 and TRBJ2-1; the central 9 bases match TRBD2. The sample consisted of memory CD4+ T cells from blood. The cell subset or site label on this specimen signifies: total memory CD4 T cells sorted directly ex vivo, unstimulated. The sequence was collected from a human donor in good health. The nucleotide sequence reads as follows: TGCGCCAGCAGCCGACTAGCGGACAATGAGCAGTTCTTC. It codes for CASSRLADNEQFF.